This entry describes one T cell receptor (beta chain). V was trimmed by 10 bases and J by 5 bases, leaving 14 bases between them. Germline V gene lookup returns CDR1 SNHLY and CDR2 FYNNEI. The CDR3 extends over 12 amino acids. This sample was included in a study of T cell changes during pregnancy in multiple sclerosis. Using immunoSEQ multiplex PCR, the repertoire was profiled, and TCRdb retains in-frame clones only, with some absent. The repertoire holds approximately 47,000 clones, with around 94% as singletons. The specimen was CD4+ T cells from peripheral blood mononuclear cells, collected in the first trimester of pregnancy. The TCR was taken from a female donor with multiple sclerosis, enrolled in a pregnancy study. The rearrangement links TRBV2 to TRBJ2-5, with D possibly being TRBD2 (7 bases). CDR3 DNA sequence: TGTGCCATGTCGCGGGGGCGGGAGACCCAGTACTTC. Translation gives CAMSRGRETQYF.